Listed below are T cell receptor beta chains from one sample, sequenced in a study of graft-versus-host responses after intestinal transplantation. The antigens for these receptors are not known. The table came from immunoSEQ multiplex PCR; TCRdb's copy has only in-frame clones and leaves some out. The repertoire holds just over 40,000 clones, with 90% to 95% as singletons. Sample: unstimulated CD8+ T cells sorted from spleen or lymph node cells, taken before transplant. These receptor sequences come from a human donor who was the organ donor for an intestinal transplant. Both conserved end residues are part of each CDR3. A D gene is named only where the DNA matches it firmly. Size values are once, few and many counts, or a class for expanded clones, and some rows have none.

J gene	V gene	D gene	clone size	CDR3 protein	CDR3 DNA
TRBJ2-3	TRBV2	-	-	CASTLGAGSTDMQYF	TGTGCCAGCACTCTGGGGGCAGGGAGCACAGATATGCAGTATTTT
TRBJ2-3	TRBV15	-	-	CATSRDSRYTQYF	TGTGCCACCAGCAGAGATAGTAGGTATACGCAGTATTTT
TRBJ1-1	TRBV4-1	-	-	CASSLPGGTEAFF	TGCGCCAGCAGCCTACCGGGAGGGACTGAAGCTTTCTTT
TRBJ2-3	TRBV6-5	-	-	CASSYKGGGLTDTQYF	TGTGCCAGCAGTTACAAGGGGGGGGGCCTCACAGATACGCAGTATTTT
TRBJ2-1	TRBV6-1	TRBD2	-	CASSEFRTSVYNEQFF	TGTGCCAGCAGTGAATTCCGGACTAGCGTCTACAATGAGCAGTTCTTC
TRBJ2-3	TRBV4-3	-	-	CASSPGLITDTQYF	TGCGCCAGCAGCCCGGGACTTATCACAGATACGCAGTATTTT
TRBJ2-5	TRBV9	-	-	CASSVEGWGETQYF	TGTGCCAGCAGCGTAGAGGGATGGGGAGAGACCCAGTACTTC
TRBJ2-3	TRBV7-3	-	once	CASSLDGTDTQYF	TGTGCCAGCAGCTTAGATGGGACAGATACGCAGTATTTT
TRBJ2-7	TRBV5-5	-	-	CASSFRGAYEQYF	TGTGCCAGCAGCTTCAGGGGGGCCTACGAGCAGTACTTC
TRBJ2-2	TRBV5-4	-	few	CASSFGVVVNTGELFF	TGTGCCAGCAGCTTCGGGGTCGTGGTGAACACCGGGGAGCTGTTTTTT